The 26 T cell receptor beta chains reported below all come from one sample, sequenced in a study of T cells in Graves' hyperthyroidism and ophthalmopathy. Using RNA transcripts as the source, TCR beta CDR3 regions were amplified. The study used the HTBI primer set for a first-round RT-PCR of the TCR CDR3. MiXCR, run by TCRdb on the multiplex PCR reads, gives a single entry per CDR3 protein. The table has roughly 380,000 distinct CDR3 sequences, around 13% seen once. Sequenced material: blood. Source of these receptors: a woman aged 60-70 years with Graves' hyperthyroidism.

The genes are TRBV7-3 and TRBJ2-3; no definite D call. The V and J ends lost 4 bases and 2 bases respectively, with 16 bases between them. In germline, CDR1 is SGHTA, CDR2 FQGTGA. CDR3 length: 16 residues. The chain's CDR3 is CASSSLHEDNTDTQYF. The CDR3 bases are TGTGCCAGCAGCTCCCTCCATGAAGACAACACAGATACGCAGTATTTT.

Turning to this clonotype: The junction departs from the called germline gene at one end, perhaps through a read error. The CDR3 DNA follows: TGTGTCAGTAGTACCAGACTAGCGGGAGACGTCGCGAACACCGGGGAGCTGTTTTTT. Its translation is CVSSTRLAGDVANTGELFF. The chain employs TRBV19 and TRBJ2-2, with TRBD2 matching 12 bases. Germline V gene data show CDR1 as LNHDA and CDR2 as SQIVND (reference sequence). This CDR3 contains 19 residues.

This clonotype has more than one count but fewer than ten. The chain links TRBV5-1 to TRBJ2-7; TRBD2 aligns across 9 bases. With V trimmed by 4 bases and J by 3 bases, 8 bases remained unmatched. The CDR3 spans 15 residues. Germline-derived CDR1 and CDR2 are SGHRS and YFSETQ. The CDR3 spells CASSMGLAYNYEQYF. The CDR3 coding sequence is TGCGCCAGCAGCATGGGACTAGCTTACAACTACGAGCAGTACTTC.

This clonotype turned up a few times. The chain couples TRBV7-9 to TRBJ2-7, with 7 bases lining up with TRBD1. The CDR3 runs to 15 residues. Looked up from germline, CDR1 is SEHNR and CDR2 is FQNEAQ (reference sequence). Trimming at V came to 4 bases and at J to 4 bases, leaving 10 bases not matched to a gene. CDR3 loop: CASSSTGDSPYEQYF. For the CDR3, the DNA is TGTGCCAGCAGCTCCACCGGGGACAGCCCTTACGAGCAGTACTTC. The full variable domain, its missing parts supplied by reference TRBV7-9 and TRBJ2-7, is DTGVSQNPRHKITKRGQNVTFRCDPISEHNRLYWYRQTLGQGPEFLTYFQNEAQLEKSRLLSDRFSAERPKGSFSTLEIQRTEQGDSAMYLCASSSTGDSPYEQYFGPGTRLTVT.

There are many counts of this clonotype. J is TRBJ1-1 and V is TRBV27; 7 nucleotides match TRBD1. Germline CDR1 MNHEY, CDR2 SMNVEV (reference sequence). With V trimmed by 2 bases and J by 3 bases, 15 bases remained unmatched. CDR3 length: 18 residues. In nucleotides, the CDR3 is TGTGCCAGCAGTTTACGTTACAACAGGGGTGGAGGGGACACTGAAGCTTTCTTT. Translated: CASSLRYNRGGGDTEAFF.

The table lists this clonotype with many counts. The CDR3 is CASSLGSSTEAFF. The CDR3 bases are TGTGCCAGCAGCTTAGGGTCGTCGACTGAAGCTTTCTTT. The genes are TRBV11-2 and TRBJ1-1, with D unresolved. The V and J ends lost 1 base and 5 bases respectively, with 8 bases between them. The V gene's germline CDR1 is SGHAT and CDR2 FQNNGV. The CDR3 has 13 amino acids. Together with reference TRBV11-2 and TRBJ1-1, the CDR3 gives the full variable domain: EAGVAQSPRYKIIEKRQSVAFWCNPISGHATLYWYQQILGQGPKLLIQFQNNGVVDDSQLPKDRFSAERLKGVDSTLKIQPAKLEDSAVYLCASSLGSSTEAFFGQGTRLTVV.

This clonotype was counted between two and nine times. This chain uses TRBV7-9 with TRBJ2-2; D possibly corresponds to TRBD1 (5 bases). This CDR3 has 15 residues. Trimming removed 4 bases at V and 0 bases at J, with 9 bases between. The germline V gene encodes CDR1 SEHNR and CDR2 FQNEAQ (reference sequence). The chain's CDR3 is CASSSPTANTGELFF. CDR3 coding DNA: TGTGCCAGCAGCTCTCCGACAGCGAACACCGGGGAGCTGTTTTTT.

This clonotype came up many times. The chain links TRBV10-3 to TRBJ1-2; D gene uncertain. Germline V gives CDR1 ENHRY, CDR2 SYGVKD. This CDR3 has 12 residues. The ends were cut back, 1 base at V and 5 bases at J, with 5 bases in the middle. The CDR3 DNA reads TGTGCCATCAGTGAGTGGGCGTATGGCTACACCTTC. It translates to CAISEWAYGYTF.

This clonotype was seen ten or more times. CDR3: CASSKGPDYEQYF. CDR3 DNA sequence: TGTGCCAGCAGTAAGGGACCTGACTACGAGCAGTACTTC. The rearrangement links TRBV12-3 or TRBV12-4 to TRBJ2-7; D is perhaps TRBD1 or TRBD2 (5 bases each). The CDR3 runs 13 residues. V lost 5 bases and J lost 3, with 11 bases in between.

The sample holds many counts of this clonotype. The chain carries TRBV5-5 and TRBJ2-7; 9 bases fit TRBD2. Germline CDR1 is SGHKS and CDR2 is YYEKEE (reference sequence). Trimming cost V 1 base and J 0 bases; bases outside gene matches: 8. This CDR3 has 17 residues. The CDR3 DNA sequence: TGTGCCAGCAGCTTGATGGTTAGCGGGAGATACTCCTACGAGCAGTACTTC. It yields the protein CASSLMVSGRYSYEQYF.

This sequence joins TRBV19 and TRBJ2-7, with a tentative D call TRBD1 (6 bases). V shed 5 bases and J shed 2 bases, with 10 bases lying between them. This CDR3 is 13 amino acids long. CDR1 is LNHDA and CDR2 is SQIVND in the germline V gene (reference sequence). The CDR3 DNA sequence: TGTGCCAGTAGTGTTGGACAGCCCTACGAGCAGTACTTC. Translation: CASSVGQPYEQYF.

This clonotype was counted at least ten times. This chain uses TRBV2 with TRBJ2-7; D is perhaps TRBD1 (5 bases). The V and J ends lost 8 bases and 3 bases respectively, with 17 bases between them. Germline V gives CDR1 SNHLY, CDR2 FYNNEI. The CDR3 contains 14 residues. This CDR3 reads CASSLRQGGYEQYF. CDR3 in DNA: TGTGCCAGCTCTCTACGGCAGGGCGGCTACGAGCAGTACTTC.

The rearrangement links TRBV24-1 to TRBJ2-3, with 12 nucleotides matching TRBD2. Germline-derived CDR1 and CDR2 are KGHDR and SFDVKD. This CDR3 region has 19 residues. With 1 base clipped from V and 3 bases from J, the junction kept 10 bases outside the gene matches. This CDR3 reads CATSDFRPSGRARTDTQYF. The CDR3 DNA reads as TGTGCCACCAGTGATTTTAGGCCTAGCGGGAGGGCGAGGACAGATACGCAGTATTTT.

This clonotype was observed many times. The chain links TRBV7-9 to TRBJ2-7, with 8 bases matching TRBD2. The CDR3 runs to 16 residues. V lost 2 bases and J lost 2; bases outside the gene matches: 8. The germline CDR1 and CDR2 sequences are SEHNR and FQNEAQ (reference sequence). CDR3 loop: CASSLPPGGAPYEQYF. The CDR3 bases are TGTGCCAGCAGCTTACCTCCGGGAGGGGCCCCCTACGAGCAGTACTTC.

This clonotype was seen a few times. This chain joins TRBV29-1 and TRBJ1-2; D is unresolved. V was trimmed by 2 bases and J by 8 bases, leaving 18 bases between them. Per the germline V gene, CDR1 is SQVTM and CDR2 is ANQGSEA. The CDR3 runs 14 residues. The CDR3 reads CSVESLSAARGYTF. As DNA, the CDR3 is TGCAGCGTTGAATCCCTGTCAGCAGCGAGGGGCTACACCTTC.

CDR3 nucleotides: TGTGCCAGCAGCCCCTCCCAGTCCAACACTGAAGCTTTCTTT. The encoded protein is CASSPSQSNTEAFF. The chain has TRBV6-1 and TRBJ1-1; D not certain. Between the trimmed V and J ends, which lost 6 bases and 2 bases, there was a span of 13 bases. The V gene's germline CDR1 is MNHNS and CDR2 SASEGT. The CDR3 is 14 amino acids.

This clonotype was seen at least ten times. The chain links TRBV20-1 to TRBJ2-1; D call uncertain. V was shortened by 5 bases and J by 6 bases, with 14 bases between the two germline ends. The germline V gene encodes CDR1 DFQATT and CDR2 SNEGSKA (reference sequence). This CDR3 spans 13 amino acids. The CDR3 DNA sequence: TGCAGTGCTGCTTCAAGTTTCCTCAATGAGCAGTTCTTC. The encoded protein is CSAASSFLNEQFF.

This clonotype was counted many times. The chain recombines TRBV11-2 with TRBJ2-7; 10 bases align to TRBD1. Germline trimming cut 1 base from V and 4 bases from J; bases unmatched to any gene: 7. Germline lookup yields CDR1 SGHAT and CDR2 FQNNGV. The CDR3 spans 16 residues. The CDR3 spells CASSLAFRDRGYEQYF. The CDR3 region has the DNA TGTGCCAGCAGCTTAGCATTCCGGGACAGGGGTTACGAGCAGTACTTC.

On this clonotype: This clone may be a read error of a much larger clone one base away. The V and J genes are TRBV11-2 and TRBJ1-2; 8 positions match TRBD1. This CDR3 has 15 amino acids. CDR1 SGHAT and CDR2 FQNNGV come from the germline V gene. With V trimmed by 1 base and J by 6 bases, 7 bases remained unmatched. The CDR3 DNA sequence: TGTGCCAGCAGCTTAGGCGAGACAGGGGAAAATGGCTACACCTTC. It translates to CASSLGETGENGYTF.

This clonotype showed up many times. The V call is TRBV5-5, the J call TRBJ1-4; D is unresolved. Trimming removed 2 bases from V and 8 bases from J, with 16 bases in between. CDR3 size: 15 residues. Germline CDR1 and CDR2: SGHKS and YYEKEE (reference sequence). In DNA, the CDR3 is TGTGCCAGCAGCTTCTTAATACTGGACCCGGAAAAACTGTTTTTT. Its protein is CASSFLILDPEKLFF.

A note on this clonotype: The junction departs from germline at one end; a sequencing error may be responsible. The chain joins TRBV27 to TRBJ1-6, with D possibly matching TRBD1 (5 bases). This CDR3 comprises 17 residues. Germline V gene lookup returns CDR1 MNHEY and CDR2 SMNVEV (reference sequence). CDR3 nucleotide sequence: TGTGCCAGCAGTATATCCGGGACGAGGCTCTATAATTCACCCCTCCACTTT. As protein: CASSISGTRLYNSPLHF.

V is TRBV11-2 and J is TRBJ2-2, with 10 nucleotides matching TRBD2. Trimming removed 0 bases from V and 7 bases from J; junction bases left unmatched: 11. The CDR3 consists of 18 residues. The V gene's germline CDR1 is SGHAT and CDR2 FQNNGV. The CDR3 nucleotides are TGTGCCAGCAGCTTAGATCTAGAAGAACTAGCGGGAAGCGGGGAGCTGTTTTTT. It translates to CASSLDLEELAGSGELFF. Supplemented by reference TRBV11-2 and TRBJ2-2, the full variable domain reads EAGVAQSPRYKIIEKRQSVAFWCNPISGHATLYWYQQILGQGPKLLIQFQNNGVVDDSQLPKDRFSAERLKGVDSTLKIQPAKLEDSAVYLCASSLDLEELAGSGELFFGEGSRLTVL.

Ten or more counts support this clonotype. Here the CDR3 DNA reads TGCGCCAGCAGGACCGGGACTAGCCATGAGCAGTTCTTC. Translated: CASRTGTSHEQFF. The chain recombines TRBV5-1 with TRBJ2-1, with 9 bases aligning to TRBD2. Unmatched junction bases numbered 5, after V lost 5 bases and J lost 8 bases. Germline assignment: CDR1 SGHRS and CDR2 YFSETQ. The CDR3 spans 13 residues.

The rearrangement uses TRBV19 and TRBJ2-1; 7 nucleotides line up with TRBD1. V dropped 3 bases and J dropped 1; count of bases not matched to a gene: 6. Germline CDR1 and CDR2: LNHDA and SQIVND (reference sequence). The CDR3 runs to 16 residues. The CDR3 DNA sequence: TGTGCCAGTAGTATTCAAGGCAGGGGGTCCTACAATGAGCAGTTCTTC. As protein: CASSIQGRGSYNEQFF.

This clonotype came up a few times. The DNA of the CDR3 is TGCGCCAGCAGCCAAAAAGGGACCACTGAAGCTTTCTTT. This sequence encodes CASSQKGTTEAFF. The chain combines TRBV4-1 with TRBJ1-1; TRBD1 is a possible D gene (5 bases). V was cut by 2 bases and J by 4 bases, with 8 bases left in between. The germline gives CDR1 MGHRA, CDR2 YSYEKL. This CDR3 is built from 13 residues.

This clonotype was counted ten times or more. The chain carries TRBV10-3 and TRBJ2-3; D remains unclear. Germline CDR1 reads ENHRY; CDR2 reads SYGVKD. Trimming removed 2 bases from V and 4 bases from J, with 13 bases in between. The CDR3 totals 15 residues. This CDR3 is CAISERQAAADTQYF. The DNA for the CDR3 is TGTGCCATCAGTGAGAGGCAGGCCGCAGCAGATACGCAGTATTTT.